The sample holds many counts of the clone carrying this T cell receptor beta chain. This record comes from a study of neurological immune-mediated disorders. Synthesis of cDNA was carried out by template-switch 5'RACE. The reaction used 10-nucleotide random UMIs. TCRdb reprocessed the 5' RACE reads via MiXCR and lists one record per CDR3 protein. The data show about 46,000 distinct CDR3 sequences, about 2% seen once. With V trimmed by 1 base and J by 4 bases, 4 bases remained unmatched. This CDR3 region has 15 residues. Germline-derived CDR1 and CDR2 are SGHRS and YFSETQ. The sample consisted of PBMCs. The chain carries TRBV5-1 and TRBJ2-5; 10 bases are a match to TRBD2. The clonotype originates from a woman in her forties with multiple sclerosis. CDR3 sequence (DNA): TGCGCCAGCAGCTTGAGCGGGGGGGCCCCAGAGACCCAGTACTTC. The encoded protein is CASSLSGGAPETQYF.